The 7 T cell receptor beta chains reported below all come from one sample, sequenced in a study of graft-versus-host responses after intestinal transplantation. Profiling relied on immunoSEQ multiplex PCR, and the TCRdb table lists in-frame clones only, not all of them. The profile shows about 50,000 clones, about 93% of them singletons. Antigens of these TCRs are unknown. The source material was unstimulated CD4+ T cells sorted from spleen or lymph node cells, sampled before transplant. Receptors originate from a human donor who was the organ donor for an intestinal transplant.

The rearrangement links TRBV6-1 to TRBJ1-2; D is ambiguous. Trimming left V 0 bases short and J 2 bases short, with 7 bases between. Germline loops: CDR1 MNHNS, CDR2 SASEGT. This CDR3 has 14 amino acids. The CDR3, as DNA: TGTGCCAGCAGTGAAGCGGCAGACAACTATGGCTACACCTTC. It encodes CASSEAADNYGYTF.

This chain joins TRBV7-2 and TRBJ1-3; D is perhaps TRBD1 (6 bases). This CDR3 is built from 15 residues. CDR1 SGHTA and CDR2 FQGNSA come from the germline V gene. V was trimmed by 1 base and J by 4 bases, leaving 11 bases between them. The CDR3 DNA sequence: TGTGCCAGCAGCTTAGGGGGGGCCGGGGGAAACACCATATATTTT. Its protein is CASSLGGAGGNTIYF.

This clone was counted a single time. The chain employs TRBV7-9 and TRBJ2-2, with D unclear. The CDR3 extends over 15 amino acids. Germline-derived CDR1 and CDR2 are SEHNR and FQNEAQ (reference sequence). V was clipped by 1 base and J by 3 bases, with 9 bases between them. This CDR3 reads CASSLVVIHTGELFF. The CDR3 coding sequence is TGTGCCAGCAGCTTAGTAGTTATCCACACCGGGGAGCTGTTTTTT.

The CDR3 nucleotides are TGTGCCAGCAGCCCAGGGCAGTACGAGCAGTACTTC. Its protein is CASSPGQYEQYF. V is TRBV7-8 and J is TRBJ2-7; possible D gene TRBD1, 5 bases. V gave up 5 bases and J gave up 4 bases, with 9 bases separating them. Germline values: CDR1 SGHVS, CDR2 FQNEAQ. The CDR3 is made up of 12 amino acids.

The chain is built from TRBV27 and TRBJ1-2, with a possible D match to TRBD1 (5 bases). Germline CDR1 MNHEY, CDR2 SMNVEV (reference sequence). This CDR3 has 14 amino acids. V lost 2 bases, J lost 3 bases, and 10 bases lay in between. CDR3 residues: CASSLGGGDYGYTF. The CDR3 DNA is TGTGCCAGCAGTTTAGGGGGGGGTGACTATGGCTACACCTTC.

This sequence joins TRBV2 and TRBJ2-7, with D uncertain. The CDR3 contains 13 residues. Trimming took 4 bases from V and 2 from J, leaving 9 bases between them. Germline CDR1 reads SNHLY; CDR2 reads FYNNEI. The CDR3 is CASSVLATYEQYF. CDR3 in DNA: TGTGCCAGCAGTGTCCTTGCAACCTACGAGCAGTACTTC.

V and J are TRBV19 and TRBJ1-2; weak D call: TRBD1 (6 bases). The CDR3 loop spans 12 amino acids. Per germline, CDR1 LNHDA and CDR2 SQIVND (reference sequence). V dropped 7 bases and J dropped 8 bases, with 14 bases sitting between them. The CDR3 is CASKVQGGGYTF. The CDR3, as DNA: TGTGCCAGTAAAGTACAGGGAGGAGGCTACACCTTC.